This TCR beta chain was sequenced in a study of cytomegalovirus exposure and HLA in healthy donors. Overall study context: Falling in the Caucasian-associated ancestry cluster were approximately 84% of around 370 genotyped donors. General study findings and limits: Rates of TCR association differed by HLA locus in a later analysis, with DRB1 highest and HLA-C lowest. A prior analysis recorded that most TCR beta V segments were productive about 87% or about 30% of the time.

Vbeta (60) and Jbeta (13) primers were used in the PCR. Produced via immunoSEQ multiplex PCR; TCRdb's table is partial and in-frame only. The top ten hold more than 1.5% of the sample, which has 150,000 to 200,000 clones, around 82% seen once. Likely unrecorded immune exposures existed in these nominally healthy donors. Note on this clone: Its antigen is unknown.

The sequenced sample was PBMCs. This sequence originates from a man between 18 and 29 years old in good health and CMV-seronegative.

DNA for the CDR3: TGTGCCAGCAGCTTAGTTGCTAGCGGGAACACCGGGGAGCTGTTTTTT. It yields the protein CASSLVASGNTGELFF. This chain connects TRBV7-6 to TRBJ2-2, with TRBD2 matching over 7 bases. The CDR3 is 16 amino acids. V was pared by 1 base and J by 1 base, with 3 bases of the junction left unmatched. Germline CDR1 is SGHVS and CDR2 is FNYEAQ. The variable domain in full, with the rest retrieved from reference TRBV7-6 and TRBJ2-2, is GAGVSQSPRYKVTKRGQDVALRCDPISGHVSLYWYRQALGQGPEFLTYFNYEAQQDKSGLPNDRFSAERPEGSISTLTIQRTEQRDSAMYRCASSLVASGNTGELFFGEGSRLTVL.